The T cell receptor (beta chain) under discussion was sequenced for a study of blood T cell repertoires in COVID-19. Profiled with immunoSEQ multiplex PCR; TCRdb holds only in-frame clones, not every one. The sample records under 300,000 clones, about 86% being singletons. Germline V lookup: CDR1 MNHEY, CDR2 SVGAGI. V dropped 2 bases and J dropped 12 bases, with 17 bases sitting between them. CDR3 length: 13 residues. This chain connects TRBV6-5 to TRBJ2-7, with D possibly matching TRBD2 (5 bases). Sequencing was done on a sample of PBMCs or T cells enriched from blood (not recorded which). The source is a man between 45 and 60 years old who had recovered from COVID-19. Here the CDR3 reads CASSYEGLQEPYF. In DNA, the CDR3 is TGTGCCAGCAGTTACGAGGGCCTGCAGGAACCGTACTTC.